These T cell receptor beta chains were read from a single sample in a study of blood T cell repertoires in COVID-19. Measured with immunoSEQ multiplex PCR; TCRdb has only the in-frame clones, and not every one. Among about 200,000 clones, approximately 80% were seen once, and the ten largest hold about 7.8%. Input material: peripheral blood. These receptors originate from a woman at least 80 years old with COVID-19, enrolled during active disease. CDR3s include the opening cysteine and the closing phenylalanine or tryptophan. Each record gives: J gene, V gene, D gene, clone size, CDR3 protein, CDR3 DNA. A D gene is named only where the DNA matches it firmly. Clone size is stated in some rows and not others, as once, few, many or a class when expanded.

J gene: TRBJ2-3; V gene: TRBV5-1; D gene: NA; clone size: NA; CDR3 protein: CASRGSFDTQYF; CDR3 DNA: TGCGCCAGCCGGGGGTCGTTTGATACGCAGTATTTT
J gene: TRBJ1-1; V gene: TRBV18; D gene: NA; clone size: NA; CDR3 protein: CASSARGKAFF; CDR3 DNA: TGTGCCAGCTCAGCCAGGGGAAAGGCTTTCTTT
J gene: TRBJ1-2; V gene: TRBV16; D gene: TRBD1; clone size: NA; CDR3 protein: CASSQQGADGYTF; CDR3 DNA: TGTGCCAGCAGCCAACAGGGGGCGGATGGCTACACCTTC
J gene: TRBJ1-2; V gene: TRBV5-4; D gene: TRBD1; clone size: NA; CDR3 protein: CASSRDSYGYTF; CDR3 DNA: TGTGCCAGCAGCCGGGACAGCTATGGCTACACCTTC
J gene: TRBJ2-7; V gene: TRBV28; D gene: NA; clone size: NA; CDR3 protein: CASSFQRAMREQYF; CDR3 DNA: TGTGCCAGCAGTTTTCAGAGGGCCATGAGGGAGCAGTACTTC
J gene: TRBJ2-2; V gene: TRBV5-1; D gene: TRBD1; clone size: NA; CDR3 protein: CASSLDGTDTGELFF; CDR3 DNA: TGCGCCAGCAGCTTGGATGGGACAGACACCGGGGAGCTGTTTTTT
J gene: TRBJ1-1; V gene: TRBV3-1/TRBV3-2; D gene: TRBD1; clone size: NA; CDR3 protein: CASSQGGGPLTEAFF; CDR3 DNA: TGTGCCAGCAGCCAAGGAGGGGGCCCGTTAACCGAAGCTTTCTTT
J gene: TRBJ2-3; V gene: TRBV7-9; D gene: TRBD1; clone size: NA; CDR3 protein: CASSLVTGGTDTQYF; CDR3 DNA: TGTGCCAGCAGCTTAGTCACAGGGGGGACAGATACGCAGTATTTT
J gene: TRBJ1-1; V gene: TRBV9; D gene: NA; clone size: once; CDR3 protein: CASSVNTGGEAFF; CDR3 DNA: TGTGCCAGCAGCGTAAACACCGGGGGTGAAGCTTTCTTT
J gene: TRBJ2-7; V gene: TRBV7-8; D gene: NA; clone size: once; CDR3 protein: CASSLVLGLYEQYF; CDR3 DNA: TGTGCCAGCAGCTTAGTGCTTGGCCTTTACGAGCAGTACTTC
J gene: TRBJ1-6; V gene: TRBV7-8; D gene: NA; clone size: NA; CDR3 protein: CASSLESRVNSPLHF; CDR3 DNA: TGTGCCAGCAGCTTAGAGAGCAGGGTGAATTCACCCCTCCACTTT
J gene: TRBJ1-6; V gene: TRBV28; D gene: NA; clone size: NA; CDR3 protein: CASVGSDRYNSPLHF; CDR3 DNA: TGTGCCAGCGTGGGCTCAGACAGGTATAATTCACCCCTCCACTTT